Presented here are 27 T cell receptor beta chains from one specimen sequenced in a study of siplizumab effects on memory and regulatory T cells. Sequenced by immunoSEQ multiplex PCR; TCRdb stores in-frame clones only, minus some. The table has more than 70,000 clones, 95% seen once; the top ten hold roughly 18%. The sequencing sample was made of CD8+ T cells sorted from blood. These receptors originate from a human donor in good health.

This sequence joins TRBV27 and TRBJ1-4; 10 bases are shared with TRBD1. The CDR3 consists of 15 residues. The V gene's germline CDR1 is MNHEY and CDR2 SMNVEV (reference sequence). V was pared by 5 bases and J by 6 bases, with 6 bases of the junction left unmatched. This CDR3 is CASSPMDRGDEKLFF. The DNA for the CDR3 is TGTGCCAGCAGTCCCATGGACAGGGGGGATGAAAAACTGTTTTTT. The variable domain in full, completed from reference TRBV27 and TRBJ1-4, reads EAQVTQNPRYLITVTGKKLTVTCSQNMNHEYMSWYRQDPGLGLRQIYYSMNVEVTDKGDVPEGYKVSRKEKRNFPLILESPSPNQTSLYFCASSPMDRGDEKLFFGSGTQLSVL.

The rearrangement links TRBV7-8 to TRBJ2-7; possibly TRBD2 for D (6 bases). The germline V gene has CDR1 SGHVS and CDR2 FQNEAQ. This CDR3 has 12 residues. V lost 7 bases to trimming and J lost 6 bases, with 13 bases between them. This CDR3 reads CASTLSGGEQYF. The CDR3 nucleotides are TGTGCCAGCACCCTTAGCGGAGGCGAGCAGTACTTC.

This rearrangement joins TRBV2 to TRBJ1-5; 10 positions match TRBD1. The ends lost 6 bases at V and 3 bases at J; junction bases unmatched: 11. CDR1 is SNHLY, CDR2 FYNNEI, per germline. This CDR3 region has 17 residues. The CDR3 loop reads CASRELTGTGVNQPQHF. In DNA, the CDR3 is TGTGCCAGCAGAGAGCTAACTGGGACAGGGGTCAATCAGCCCCAGCATTTT.

The chain is built from TRBV7-9 and TRBJ1-3, with a tentative D call TRBD1 (5 bases). CDR3 length: 15 amino acids. Germline lookup yields CDR1 SEHNR and CDR2 FQNEAQ (reference sequence). V gave up 8 bases and J gave up 0 bases, with 14 bases separating them. The CDR3 DNA is TGTGCCAGCGATCAGGGCCGAAGCTCTGGAAACACCATATATTTT. This translates into CASDQGRSSGNTIYF. The variable domain in full, completed from reference TRBV7-9 and TRBJ1-3, reads DTGVSQNPRHKITKRGQNVTFRCDPISEHNRLYWYRQTLGQGPEFLTYFQNEAQLEKSRLLSDRFSAERPKGSFSTLEIQRTEQGDSAMYLCASDQGRSSGNTIYFGEGSWLTVV.

The chain recombines TRBV6-6 with TRBJ2-1; 7 nucleotides match TRBD2. Germline CDR1 is MNHNY and CDR2 is SVGAGI (reference sequence). With V trimmed by 8 bases and J by 7 bases, 17 bases remained unmatched. This CDR3 is built from 16 residues. As DNA, the CDR3 is TGTGCCAGCTGCATGGTGGCGGGAGAAGGTAGGAATGAGCAGTTCTTC. It specifies CASCMVAGEGRNEQFF.

V is TRBV9 and J is TRBJ2-4; 8 positions match TRBD2. J was trimmed by 5 bases and V by 4 bases; bases with no gene match: 2. This CDR3 has 13 residues. Germline CDR1 is SGDLS and CDR2 is YYNGEE. The CDR3 reads CASSPGGENIQYF. The DNA of the CDR3 is TGTGCCAGCAGCCCCGGGGGGGAAAACATTCAGTACTTC.

The gene calls are TRBV13 and TRBJ2-1, with D possibly matching TRBD2 (6 bases). From germline, CDR1 is PRHDT and CDR2 FYEKMQ (reference sequence). The CDR3 is 15 amino acids. Trimming shortened V by 5 bases and J by 0 bases, and 11 bases separated the two germline ends. In nucleotides, the CDR3 is TGTGCCAGCAGCCCGACTAGGAGCTCCTACAATGAGCAGTTCTTC. Encoded protein: CASSPTRSSYNEQFF.

CDR3: CATEEEISGELFF. CDR3 DNA: TGTGCCACAGAGGAGGAGATTTCCGGGGAGCTGTTTTTT. This chain joins TRBV10-3 and TRBJ2-2; D is possibly TRBD2 (5 bases). V lost 10 bases and J lost 6, with 15 bases in between. The CDR3 sequence is 13 residues long. Germline V lookup: CDR1 ENHRY, CDR2 SYGVKD.

This chain connects TRBV27 to TRBJ1-1; 10 bases match TRBD1. The CDR3 is 13 amino acids. CDR1 and CDR2 (germline): MNHEY, SMNVEV (reference sequence). The J segment lost 3 bases and the V segment lost 6 bases, leaving 1 base of the junction unmatched. Here the CDR3 reads CASRTGGYTEAFF. As DNA, the CDR3 is TGTGCCAGCAGGACAGGGGGCTACACTGAAGCTTTCTTT.

The J gene is TRBJ1-1, the V gene TRBV4-1, with 7 bases matching TRBD1. The CDR3 runs 14 residues. Per germline, CDR1 MGHRA and CDR2 YSYEKL. Trimming cost V 3 bases and J 6 bases; bases outside gene matches: 7. The CDR3 protein is CASSQGSGGSEAFF. CDR3 bases: TGCGCCAGCAGCCAGGGCTCAGGGGGTTCTGAAGCTTTCTTT.

V usage is TRBV6-5 and J usage is TRBJ2-7; D gene ambiguous. The CDR3 spans 13 residues. Germline CDR1 is MNHEY and CDR2 is SVGAGI. Trimming shortened V by 2 bases and J by 4 bases, and 9 bases separated the two germline ends. CDR3 coding DNA: TGTGCCAGCAGTTACGGTTGGACGTACGAGCAGTACTTC. Amino acid sequence: CASSYGWTYEQYF.

The rearrangement joins TRBV29-1 to TRBJ2-1; possibly TRBD1 or TRBD2 for D (5 bases each). Trimming removed 4 bases from V and 6 bases from J, with 10 bases in between. This CDR3 contains 12 residues. Per the germline V gene, CDR1 is SQVTM and CDR2 is ANQGSEA. This CDR3 reads CSVGDPGNEQFF. DNA for the CDR3: TGCAGCGTTGGGGACCCAGGCAATGAGCAGTTCTTC.

The chain is built from TRBV6-6 and TRBJ2-7; possible D gene TRBD1, 5 bases. In germline, CDR1 is MNHNY, CDR2 SVGAGI (reference sequence). V was shortened by 1 base and J by 1 base, with 8 bases between the two germline ends. The CDR3 is made up of 14 amino acids. The CDR3 DNA follows: TGTGCCAGCAGTTACTATCAGGGATCCTACGAGCAGTACTTC. It yields the protein CASSYYQGSYEQYF.

DNA for the CDR3: TGCAGCGTTCGGACCACTAACTATGGCTACACCTTC. Translation: CSVRTTNYGYTF. The chain links TRBV29-1 to TRBJ1-2; D unclear. CDR1 and CDR2 from the germline V gene are SQVTM and ANQGSEA. V lost 5 bases to trimming and J lost 0 bases, with 7 bases between them. The CDR3 loop spans 12 amino acids.

CDR3 DNA: TGCGCCAGCGGGGACAGGGGAACAAATGGCTACACCTTC. This sequence encodes CASGDRGTNGYTF. The chain joins TRBV10-2 to TRBJ1-2; TRBD1 aligns across 10 bases. The germline CDR1 and CDR2 sequences are WSHSY and SAAADI. V shed 8 bases, J shed 6 bases, and the junction held 6 bases outside the gene matches. There are 13 residues in the CDR3.

The J gene is TRBJ2-1, the V gene TRBV27; D remains ambiguous. Deletions cut 2 bases from V and 5 bases from J, with 10 bases between. The CDR3 extends over 14 amino acids. The germline gives CDR1 MNHEY, CDR2 SMNVEV (reference sequence). The CDR3 loop reads CASSLIGANNEQFF. The CDR3 DNA reads as TGTGCCAGCAGTTTAATTGGCGCCAACAATGAGCAGTTCTTC.

This sequence joins TRBV5-4 and TRBJ2-7, with D perhaps matching TRBD2 (5 bases). The CDR3 loop spans 14 amino acids. V was trimmed by 3 bases and J by 0 bases, leaving 10 bases between them. The germline gives CDR1 SGHNT, CDR2 YYREEE (reference sequence). The CDR3 loop reads CASSSAGHSYEQYF. Written as DNA, the CDR3 is TGTGCCAGCAGCTCTGCGGGCCACTCCTACGAGCAGTACTTC.

This chain connects TRBV11-2 to TRBJ2-1; D is undetermined. Trimming pared 2 bases from V and 4 bases from J, leaving 12 bases between. The CDR3 has 15 residues. Germline V lookup: CDR1 SGHAT, CDR2 FQNNGV. CDR3 DNA: TGTGCCAGCAGCTTAATAAGCAGCAAATACAATGAGCAGTTCTTC. Its translation: CASSLISSKYNEQFF.

The chain uses TRBV5-6 and TRBJ2-2; possible D gene TRBD1, 6 bases. CDR3 length: 17 residues. Germline CDR1 is SGHDT and CDR2 is YYEEEE. V dropped 2 bases and J dropped 3 bases, with 17 bases sitting between them. The CDR3 DNA reads TGTGCCAGCAGCTTTGGGGACACCCCGGCGGACACCGGGGAGCTGTTTTTT. Translating it yields CASSFGDTPADTGELFF.

The CDR3 DNA sequence: TGCAGCGTTGATGGTGGGAGTGTTTACAATGAGCAGTTCTTC. Its translation is CSVDGGSVYNEQFF. The genes are TRBV29-1 and TRBJ2-1; D may be TRBD2 (5 bases). The V end lost 3 bases, the J end lost 4 bases, and 13 bases lay between the germline ends. CDR1 SQVTM and CDR2 ANQGSEA come from the germline V gene. The CDR3 runs to 14 residues.

The chain is built from TRBV6-5 and TRBJ2-1; D call uncertain. Germline lookup yields CDR1 MNHEY and CDR2 SVGAGI. This CDR3 is built from 12 residues. V was pared by 8 bases and J by 8 bases, with 13 bases between. The DNA for the CDR3 is TGTGCCAGCTTGAGCGCCACGGATGAGCAGTTCTTC. Its protein is CASLSATDEQFF.

V gene TRBV28 combines with J gene TRBJ2-7; the match to TRBD2 covers 7 bases. V was pared by 7 bases and J by 2 bases, with 8 bases of the junction left unmatched. Germline V CDR1 and CDR2: MDHEN, SYDVKM. This CDR3 spans 14 amino acids. CDR3: CASKHPGTTYEQYF. The CDR3 nucleotides are TGTGCCAGCAAACACCCAGGGACTACCTACGAGCAGTACTTC.

This chain links TRBV5-8 with TRBJ1-4, with 9 bases fitting TRBD1. This CDR3 spans 16 amino acids. The ends lost 0 bases at V and 0 bases at J; junction bases unmatched: 0. Germline values: CDR1 SGHTS, CDR2 YDEGEE. CDR3 in DNA: TGTGCCAGCAGCTTGGGACAGGGGGCAACTAATGAAAAACTGTTTTTT. It encodes CASSLGQGATNEKLFF.

The rearrangement links TRBV19 to TRBJ1-4; TRBD1 matches at 10 bases. V lost 8 bases to trimming and J lost 2 bases; unmatched junction nucleotides: 5. This CDR3 is built from 15 residues. Germline loops: CDR1 LNHDA, CDR2 SQIVND (reference sequence). The CDR3: CASGTGARTNEKLFF. DNA of the CDR3: TGTGCCAGTGGGACAGGGGCCAGGACTAATGAAAAACTGTTTTTT. The complete variable domain, with remaining parts taken from reference TRBV19 and TRBJ1-4, reads DGGITQSPKYLFRKEGQNVTLSCEQNLNHDAMYWYRQDPGQGLRLIYYSQIVNDFQKGDIAEGYSVSREKKESFPLTVTSAQKNPTAFYLCASGTGARTNEKLFFGSGTQLSVL.

The V and J genes are TRBV10-2 and TRBJ2-2; 8 positions agree with TRBD2. CDR3 length: 15 residues. V was pared by 6 bases and J by 2 bases, with 5 bases of the junction left unmatched. CDR1 WSHSY and CDR2 SAAADI come from the germline V gene. CDR3: CASSILAVNTGELFF. The CDR3 region has the DNA TGCGCCAGCAGCATACTAGCGGTTAACACCGGGGAGCTGTTTTTT.

Here the CDR3 DNA reads TGTGCCAGCAGCCCCTACTACCGGAGGGGACTTTATAATGAAAAACTGTTTTTT. Translated: CASSPYYRRGLYNEKLFF. This chain links TRBV11-2 with TRBJ1-4, with D maybe TRBD1 (5 bases). This CDR3 contains 18 residues. Per the germline V gene, CDR1 is SGHAT and CDR2 is FQNNGV. Trimming pared 5 bases from V and 4 bases from J, leaving 23 bases between.

The chain recombines TRBV5-1 with TRBJ1-1; D might be TRBD1 (6 bases). The CDR3 loop spans 16 amino acids. Germline CDR1 SGHRS, CDR2 YFSETQ. V was clipped by 0 bases and J by 1 base, with 13 bases between them. The CDR3 DNA reads TGCGCCAGCAGCTTGGCCAATCAGGGGCCGAACACTGAAGCTTTCTTT. Protein: CASSLANQGPNTEAFF.